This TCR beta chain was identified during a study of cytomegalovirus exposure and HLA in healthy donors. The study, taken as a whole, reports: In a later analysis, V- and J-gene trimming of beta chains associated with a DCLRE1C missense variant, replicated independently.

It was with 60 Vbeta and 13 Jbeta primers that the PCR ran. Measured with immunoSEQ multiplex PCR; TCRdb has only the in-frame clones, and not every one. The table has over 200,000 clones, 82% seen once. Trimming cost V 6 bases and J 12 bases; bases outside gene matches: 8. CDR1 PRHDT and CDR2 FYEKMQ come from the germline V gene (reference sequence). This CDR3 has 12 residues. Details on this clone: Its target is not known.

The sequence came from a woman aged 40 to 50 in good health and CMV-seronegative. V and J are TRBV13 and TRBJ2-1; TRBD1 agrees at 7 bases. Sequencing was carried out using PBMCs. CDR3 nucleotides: TGTGCCAGCAGGCGAACAGGGGTTATGCAGTTCTTC. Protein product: CASRRTGVMQFF.